This entry lists 5 T cell receptor beta chains sequenced from one sample in a study of T-cell memory formation after mild COVID-19. Each CDR3 protein gets one entry after TCRdb re-called the 5' RACE reads with MiXCR. The data contain under 550,000 distinct CDR3 sequences, approximately 18% of them seen just once; the ten biggest clones take up roughly 12%. Source material: PBMCs or a T cell subset sorted from them (not recorded which). The receptors were sampled from an adult woman who had mild COVID-19 (a few samples of this study predate the infection). Cell type and time point are not known.

The chain combines TRBV9 with TRBJ1-3; no clear D. Trimming took 3 bases from V and 0 from J, leaving 10 bases between them. This CDR3 has 15 residues. In germline, CDR1 is SGDLS, CDR2 YYNGEE. The CDR3 reads CASSARRYSGNTIYF. The DNA for the CDR3 is TGTGCCAGCAGCGCCCGACGTTACTCTGGAAACACCATATATTTT.

The chain employs TRBV7-2 and TRBJ2-1; D not resolved. Trimming pared 1 base from V and 10 bases from J, leaving 11 bases between. Looked up from germline, CDR1 is SGHTA and CDR2 is FQGNSA. CDR3 size: 13 residues. The CDR3 region is CASSLDATIEQFF. The DNA for the CDR3 is TGTGCCAGCAGCTTAGACGCTACTATCGAGCAGTTCTTC.

The chain couples TRBV20-1 to TRBJ2-4; a weak D match, TRBD2 (6 bases). There are 13 residues in the CDR3. Germline-derived CDR1 and CDR2 are DFQATT and SNEGSKA (reference sequence). Trimming pared 3 bases from V and 8 bases from J, leaving 14 bases between. CDR3 region: CSASVLGGHIQYF. The DNA for the CDR3 is TGCAGTGCTAGTGTTCTGGGGGGTCACATTCAGTACTTC.

This chain joins TRBV7-8 and TRBJ2-7; D is perhaps TRBD1 (6 bases). This CDR3 comprises 16 residues. V dropped 0 bases and J dropped 3 bases, with 15 bases sitting between them. Germline assignment: CDR1 SGHVS and CDR2 FQNEAQ. The CDR3 coding sequence is TGTGCCAGCAGCTTAGCCGTAGACAGGAGTATCTACGAGCAGTACTTC. It translates to CASSLAVDRSIYEQYF.

This clonotype was seen a few times. This chain joins TRBV7-2 and TRBJ2-3; TRBD2 agrees at 12 bases. With V trimmed by 5 bases and J by 4 bases, 10 bases remained unmatched. CDR1 SGHTA and CDR2 FQGNSA come from the germline V gene. The CDR3 covers 17 residues. CDR3 residues: CASSLRLAGARADTQYF. In nucleotides, the CDR3 is TGTGCCAGCAGCCTTCGACTAGCGGGAGCTAGGGCAGATACGCAGTATTTT.